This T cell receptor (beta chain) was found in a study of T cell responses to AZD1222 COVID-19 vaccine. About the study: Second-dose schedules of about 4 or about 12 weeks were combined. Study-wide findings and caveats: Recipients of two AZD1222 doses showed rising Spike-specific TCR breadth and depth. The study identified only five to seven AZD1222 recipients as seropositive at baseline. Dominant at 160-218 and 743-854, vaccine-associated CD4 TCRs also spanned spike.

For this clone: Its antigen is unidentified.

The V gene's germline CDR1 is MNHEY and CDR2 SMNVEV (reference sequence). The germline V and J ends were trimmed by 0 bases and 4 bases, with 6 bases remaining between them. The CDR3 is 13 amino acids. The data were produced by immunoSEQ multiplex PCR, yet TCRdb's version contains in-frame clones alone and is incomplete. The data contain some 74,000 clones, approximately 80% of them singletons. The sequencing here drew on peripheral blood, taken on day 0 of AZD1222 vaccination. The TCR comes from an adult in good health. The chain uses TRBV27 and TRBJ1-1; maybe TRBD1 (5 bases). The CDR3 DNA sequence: TGTGCCAGCAGTTTATCAGGGGTCACTGAAGCTTTCTTT. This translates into CASSLSGVTEAFF.